The entry below describes one T cell receptor beta chain. CDR1 and CDR2 (germline): SGHRS, YFSETQ. V trimming: 0 bases; J trimming: 1 base; junction bases outside the gene matches: 4. The CDR3 spans 16 residues. This sample is part of a study of blood T cell repertoires in COVID-19. Study background: Donors in the United States, Italy and Spain gave samples during acute or convalescent COVID-19.

Authors' methods: Researchers report that nucleated cell counts were estimated from reference gene primer amplification. The table came from immunoSEQ multiplex PCR; TCRdb's copy has only in-frame clones and leaves some out. The DNA was the basis for D and trimming; V, J and clone size are from that table. The top ten clones hold over 15% of a sample with about 82,000 clones, around 80% of them seen once. Sequenced material: peripheral blood. The genes are TRBV5-1 and TRBJ2-5; 9 positions match TRBD1. The TCR originated in a woman aged 60-75 years with acute or convalescent COVID-19. The CDR3 DNA reads as TGCGCCAGCAGCTTGGGCGGGGGACAGGGCCAAGAGACCCAGTACTTC. Protein sequence: CASSLGGGQGQETQYF.